Sequencing of this TCR beta chain was carried out in a study of T cells after yellow fever vaccination. TCRdb fed the 5' RACE reads into MiXCR, producing one record per CDR3 protein. This table holds about 550,000 distinct CDR3 sequences, approximately 21% found once. CDR3 length equals 13 residues. Trimming removed 5 bases from V and 5 bases from J, with 12 bases in between. The germline V gene encodes CDR1 SQVTM and CDR2 ANQGSEA. This clonotype occurred many times. This receptor was obtained from a young man who received the YFV17D yellow fever vaccine. V gene TRBV29-1 combines with J gene TRBJ2-2; a weak D match, TRBD1 (6 bases). The specimen was PBMCs, collected 15 days after the yellow fever booster vaccination. The CDR3 DNA follows: TGCAGCGTTACAGGGTTGCGAACCGGGGAGCTGTTTTTT. This codes for CSVTGLRTGELFF.